The next 27 T cell receptor beta chains were all read from a single sample in a study of radiotherapy plus CTLA-4 blockade in lung cancer. Clones were read by immunoSEQ multiplex PCR, and TCRdb kept only the in-frame ones, dropping some. The sample has around 72,000 clones, 78% seen once. The source was peripheral blood, collected from a patient treated with radiotherapy plus ipilimumab. The source of these receptors is a human donor with non-small cell lung cancer who had a complete response to radiotherapy plus ipilimumab.

This clone has only a few counts. V is TRBV6-1 and J is TRBJ2-7, with D possibly being TRBD1 or TRBD2 (7 bases each). V dropped 0 bases and J dropped 2 bases, with 11 bases sitting between them. The germline gives CDR1 MNHNS, CDR2 SASEGT. CDR3 length: 15 amino acids. CDR3 residues: CASSEAPGGAYEQYV. CDR3 nucleotide sequence: TGTGCCAGCAGTGAAGCGCCAGGGGGGGCCTACGAGCAGTACGTC.

This chain connects TRBV6-5 to TRBJ1-1, with D possibly being TRBD1 (5 bases). The CDR3 extends over 14 amino acids. Germline CDR1 is MNHEY and CDR2 is SVGAGI. Trimming removed 6 bases from V and 0 bases from J, with 11 bases in between. The chain's CDR3 is CASRQDTLNTEAFF. Here the CDR3 DNA reads TGTGCCAGCAGACAGGACACACTGAACACTGAAGCTTTCTTT.

V usage is TRBV7-2 and J usage is TRBJ2-5; D perhaps matches TRBD2 (7 bases). The CDR3 runs to 13 residues. CDR1 SGHTA and CDR2 FQGNSA come from the germline V gene. With 4 bases removed from V and 4 bases from J, the gap between germline ends came to 10 bases. DNA of the CDR3: TGTGCCAGCAGCTCGGGGGGCACAGAGACCCAGTACTTC. It encodes CASSSGGTETQYF.

This clone appeared a few times. V is TRBV15 and J is TRBJ2-5; D is ambiguous. The V and J ends lost 0 bases and 1 base respectively, with 6 bases between them. The CDR3 is 14 amino acids. Germline V gives CDR1 LNHNV, CDR2 YYDKDF (reference sequence). In nucleotides, the CDR3 is TGTGCCACCAGCAGAGATCGGGCCCAAGAGACCCAGTACTTC. This translates into CATSRDRAQETQYF.

The CDR3 reads CASRHNMDREVRNIQYF. In DNA, the CDR3 is TGCGCCAGCAGACATAACATGGACAGGGAAGTCCGGAACATTCAGTACTTC. This chain uses TRBV4-1 with TRBJ2-4; 8 nucleotides align to TRBD1. Per germline, CDR1 MGHRA and CDR2 YSYEKL. Unmatched junction bases numbered 17, after V lost 6 bases and J lost 7 bases. The length of the CDR3 is 17 residues.

The chain employs TRBV2 and TRBJ2-7, with a possible D match to TRBD1 (5 bases). The length of the CDR3 is 14 residues. Trimming took off 6 bases at V and 2 bases at J, with 14 bases between the two ends. Germline V gene data show CDR1 as SNHLY and CDR2 as FYNNEI. The CDR3 is CASRRSGLTYEQYV. For the CDR3, the DNA is TGTGCCAGCAGGAGATCAGGGTTAACCTACGAGCAGTACGTC.

The chain's CDR3 is CASSLDGLVDTQYF. The CDR3 DNA is TGTGCCAGCAGCTTAGACGGATTAGTAGATACGCAGTATTTT. The chain recombines TRBV7-9 with TRBJ2-3, with D uncertain. The CDR3 has 14 residues. V lost 1 base to trimming and J lost 5 bases, with 10 bases between them. Germline CDR1 reads SEHNR; CDR2 reads FQNEAQ (reference sequence).

The J gene is TRBJ2-3, the V gene TRBV5-1; D possibly matches TRBD1 or TRBD2 (5 bases each). V dropped 0 bases and J dropped 3 bases, with 11 bases sitting between them. Germline CDR1 SGHRS, CDR2 YFSETQ. The CDR3 length is 15 residues. CDR3 protein: CASSLEGWGTDTQYF. CDR3 bases: TGCGCCAGCAGCTTGGAGGGTTGGGGGACAGATACGCAGTATTTT.

The rearrangement uses TRBV6-6 and TRBJ2-5; D is perhaps TRBD2 (6 bases). The CDR3 is made up of 13 amino acids. The germline CDR1 and CDR2 sequences are MNHNY and SVGAGI (reference sequence). The V end lost 6 bases, the J end lost 5 bases, and 13 bases lay between the germline ends. CDR3 sequence: CASSGEGRETQYF. CDR3 bases: TGTGCCAGCAGCGGCGAGGGGAGGGAGACCCAGTACTTC.

The chain employs TRBV9 and TRBJ2-1; 13 nucleotides align to TRBD2. The germline V gene encodes CDR1 SGDLS and CDR2 YYNGEE. This CDR3 is 16 amino acids long. J lost 9 bases, V lost 4 bases, and 10 bases had no gene match. The CDR3 spells CASSPPGTSGILEQFF. CDR3 in DNA: TGTGCCAGCAGCCCCCCCGGGACTAGCGGGATTCTTGAGCAGTTCTTC.

As DNA, the CDR3 is TGTGCCAGCAGTGACCCCCGACAGGTGATCTCCTACGAGCAGTACTTC. Encoded protein: CASSDPRQVISYEQYF. The rearrangement uses TRBV2 and TRBJ2-7; D is perhaps TRBD1 (6 bases). The ends were cut back, 3 bases at V and 0 bases at J, with 15 bases in the middle. CDR1 is SNHLY and CDR2 is FYNNEI in the germline V gene. This CDR3 comprises 16 residues.

The chain employs TRBV6-6 and TRBJ2-1; 7 bases agree with TRBD2. Trimming cost V 4 bases and J 6 bases; bases outside gene matches: 9. This CDR3 has 15 amino acids. The V gene's germline CDR1 is MNHNY and CDR2 SVGAGI (reference sequence). CDR3 DNA sequence: TGTGCCAGCAGTTCGCGGGGGTCAACAGGCAATGAGCAGTTCTTC. Protein product: CASSSRGSTGNEQFF.

This chain links TRBV5-1 with TRBJ2-1; D is uncertain. The CDR3 is 12 residues long. Deletions cut 4 bases from V and 9 bases from J, with 11 bases between. Germline V CDR1 and CDR2: SGHRS, YFSETQ. The CDR3 coding sequence is TGCGCCAGCAGCCTGAGGTCCGCTGAGCAGTTCTTC. Translation gives CASSLRSAEQFF.

V gene TRBV9 combines with J gene TRBJ2-6; either TRBD1 or TRBD2 may fit D (5 bases each). Germline CDR1 is SGDLS and CDR2 is YYNGEE. The germline V and J ends were trimmed by 0 bases and 6 bases, with 10 bases remaining between them. The CDR3 has 15 amino acids. This CDR3 is CASSVEGRAANVLTF. The CDR3 region has the DNA TGTGCCAGCAGCGTAGAGGGACGGGCGGCCAACGTCCTGACTTTC.

The chain joins TRBV7-2 to TRBJ1-3; tentative D call: TRBD1 (5 bases). This CDR3 is built from 15 residues. Germline loops: CDR1 SGHTA, CDR2 FQGNSA. The ends were cut back, 5 bases at V and 0 bases at J, with 11 bases in the middle. CDR3 sequence: CASSPGTASGNTIYF. As DNA, the CDR3 is TGTGCCAGCAGCCCCGGGACTGCCTCTGGAAACACCATATATTTT.

This clone has more than one count but fewer than ten. The chain combines TRBV7-9 with TRBJ1-1; D is possibly TRBD1 (5 bases). This CDR3 has 14 residues. The germline CDR1 and CDR2 sequences are SEHNR and FQNEAQ (reference sequence). Deletions cut 6 bases from V and 2 bases from J, with 13 bases between. This CDR3 reads CASSSYTGNTEAFF. As DNA, the CDR3 is TGTGCCAGCAGTTCATACACAGGTAACACTGAAGCTTTCTTT. Based on the CDR3 plus reference TRBV7-9 and TRBJ1-1, the full variable domain is DTGVSQNPRHKITKRGQNVTFRCDPISEHNRLYWYRQTLGQGPEFLTYFQNEAQLEKSRLLSDRFSAERPKGSFSTLEIQRTEQGDSAMYLCASSSYTGNTEAFFGQGTRLTVV.

V usage is TRBV18 and J usage is TRBJ1-1; D might be TRBD1 (5 bases). The V gene lost 5 bases and the J gene lost 0 bases, with 10 bases spanning the gap. From germline, CDR1 is KGHSH and CDR2 LQKENI. There are 14 residues in the CDR3. This CDR3 reads CASSAGYMNTEAFF. DNA for the CDR3: TGTGCCAGCTCAGCAGGGTACATGAACACTGAAGCTTTCTTT. The whole variable domain, filled in from reference TRBV18 and TRBJ1-1, reads NAGVMQNPRHLVRRRGQEARLRCSPMKGHSHVYWYRQLPEEGLKFMVYLQKENIIDESGMPKERFSAEFPKEGPSILRIQQVVRGDSAAYFCASSAGYMNTEAFFGQGTRLTVV.

This clone was counted between two and nine times. The chain links TRBV5-1 to TRBJ1-3; 9 bases are a match to TRBD1. Looked up from germline, CDR1 is SGHRS and CDR2 is YFSETQ. The CDR3 totals 16 residues. Losses at the gene ends were 9 bases for V and 0 bases for J; bases not matched to a gene: 10. The CDR3 DNA sequence: TGCGCCACAAGTCCCGGGACAGGGATCTCTGGAAACACCATATATTTT. This gives the protein CATSPGTGISGNTIYF.

The rearrangement uses TRBV4-3 and TRBJ2-1; a possible D gene is TRBD2 (5 bases). Trimming cost V 5 bases and J 4 bases, with 21 bases left between them. Germline V gene data show CDR1 as LGHNA and CDR2 as YSLEER. The length of the CDR3 is 17 residues. This CDR3 is CASSKAEQRNFYNEQFF. The CDR3 DNA reads TGCGCCAGCAGCAAAGCCGAACAGCGGAATTTTTACAATGAGCAGTTCTTC.

The chain employs TRBV30 and TRBJ1-5; 7 nucleotides line up with TRBD1. The CDR3 runs to 13 residues. V trimming: 4 bases; J trimming: 1 base; junction bases outside the gene matches: 1. CDR1 is GTSNPN, CDR2 SVGIG, per germline (reference sequence). CDR3 sequence: CAWTGQSNQPQHF. CDR3 coding DNA: TGTGCCTGGACGGGACAGAGCAATCAGCCCCAGCATTTT.

The chain joins TRBV7-2 to TRBJ1-5; 7 nucleotides align to TRBD1. CDR3 length: 14 amino acids. Germline assignment: CDR1 SGHTA and CDR2 FQGNSA. The V segment lost 5 bases and the J segment 16 bases; nucleotides outside the gene matches: 17. CDR3: CASSSRDSEPPKHF. The CDR3 DNA sequence: TGTGCCAGCAGCAGCCGGGACAGCGAGCCCCCTAAACATTTT.

This rearrangement joins TRBV6-5 to TRBJ1-2; 8 bases agree with TRBD1. This CDR3 comprises 15 residues. V lost 6 bases and J lost 2; bases outside the gene matches: 8. CDR1 MNHEY and CDR2 SVGAGI come from the germline V gene. CDR3 sequence reads: CASRQQQGGNYGYTF. The DNA of the CDR3 is TGTGCCAGCAGACAGCAACAGGGGGGAAACTATGGCTACACCTTC.

V is TRBV7-2 and J is TRBJ1-6; no clear D gene. Germline CDR1 and CDR2: SGHTA and FQGNSA. This CDR3 spans 13 amino acids. V shed 1 base and J shed 8 bases, with 6 bases lying between them. CDR3 DNA sequence: TGTGCCAGCAGCTTAGATACAGATTCACCCCTCCACTTT. Protein sequence: CASSLDTDSPLHF. Complete variable domain (other parts from reference TRBV7-2 and TRBJ1-6): GAGVSQSPSNKVTEKGKDVELRCDPISGHTALYWYRQSLGQGLEFLIYFQGNSAPDKSGLPSDRFSAERTGGSVSTLTIQRTQQEDSAVYLCASSLDTDSPLHFGNGTRLTVT.

The chain uses TRBV30 and TRBJ1-6; maybe TRBD1 (6 bases). CDR1 and CDR2 (germline): GTSNPN, SVGIG (reference sequence). With 2 bases removed from V and 8 bases from J, the gap between germline ends came to 13 bases. The CDR3 sequence is 14 residues long. The CDR3 reads CAWSRQAGYSPLHF. As DNA, the CDR3 is TGTGCCTGGAGTCGACAGGCTGGCTATTCACCCCTCCACTTT. The full variable domain, in which reference TRBV30 and TRBJ1-6 provide the parts outside the CDR3, is SQTIHQWPATLVQPVGSPLSLECTVEGTSNPNLYWYRQAAGRGLQLLFYSVGIGQISSEVPQNLSASRPQDRQFILSSKKLLLSDSGFYLCAWSRQAGYSPLHFGNGTRLTVT.

The J gene is TRBJ2-1, the V gene TRBV7-8; TRBD1 aligns across 7 bases. The CDR3 extends over 13 amino acids. CDR1 is SGHVS, CDR2 FQNEAQ, per germline. V shed 2 bases and J 9 bases; nucleotides not matched to a gene: 4. The CDR3 region is CASSLQGGGEQFF. Here the CDR3 DNA reads TGTGCCAGCAGCTTACAAGGGGGCGGTGAGCAGTTCTTC. The whole variable domain, filled in from reference TRBV7-8 and TRBJ2-1, reads GAGVSQSPRYKVAKRGQDVALRCDPISGHVSLFWYQQALGQGPEFLTYFQNEAQLDKSGLPSDRFFAERPEGSVSTLKIQRTQQEDSAVYLCASSLQGGGEQFFGPGTRLTVL.

The chain has TRBV9 and TRBJ2-4, with a possible D match to TRBD1 (7 bases). CDR1 SGDLS and CDR2 YYNGEE come from the germline V gene. CDR3 length: 16 amino acids. V dropped 0 bases and J dropped 1 base, with 11 bases sitting between them. CDR3 nucleotides: TGTGCCAGCAGCGTAGCAGGGGGGACCGCCAAAAACATTCAGTACTTC. Protein product: CASSVAGGTAKNIQYF.

The rearrangement joins TRBV12-5 to TRBJ2-3; D tentatively reads TRBD1 or TRBD2 (7 bases each). The CDR3 has 15 residues. CDR1 and CDR2 from the germline V gene are LGHNT and FRNRAP. V lost 0 bases, J lost 11 bases, and 18 bases lay in between. The CDR3 loop reads CASGLVPRAGDRQYF. The CDR3 DNA is TGTGCTAGTGGTTTGGTACCCAGGGCGGGGGACAGGCAGTATTTT.